This T cell receptor (beta chain) was obtained from a study of human T cells and chemical hapten exposure. Overall study context: Mainly, slight library volume differences in the pool made TCR yields vary.

The CDR3 is made up of 15 amino acids. The germline CDR1 and CDR2 sequences are LNHNV and YYDKDF (reference sequence). V shed 5 bases, J shed 4 bases, and the junction held 7 bases outside the gene matches. Noted time point: patch test 1, 2 weeks after DPC sensitization. Treatment specified: therapeutic diphenylcyclopropenone sensitization with weekly scalp DPC. TCRdb ran MiXCR on the RACE reads and lists one entry per CDR3 protein. The sample consists of 75,000 to 90,000 distinct CDR3 sequences, about 8% of them appearing once. Details on this clonotype: Its antigen remains unidentified.

Study-wide points: Patch test scores rose with PT1 expanded TCR counts, a positive correlation.

This clonotype was sampled from a woman in her 30s with alopecia areata. Some clones in this sample may be carry-over from other donors' samples. The chain recombines TRBV15 with TRBJ2-5, with 10 positions matching TRBD1. Material: whole blood, obtained in connection with sensitization to the hapten diphenylcyclopropenone (DPC). CDR3 residues: CATSGETGGLETQYF. The CDR3, as DNA: TGTGCCACCAGCGGCGAGACAGGGGGCCTAGAGACCCAGTACTTC. Drawing the rest from reference TRBV15 and TRBJ2-5, the complete variable domain is DAMVIQNPRYQVTQFGKPVTLSCSQTLNHNVMYWYQQKSSQAPKLLFHYYDKDFNNEADTPDNFQSRRPNTSFCFLDIRSPGLGDTAMYLCATSGETGGLETQYFGPGTRLLVL.